These 5 T cell receptor beta chains originate from one sample sequenced in a study of blood T cell repertoires in COVID-19 (dated by TCRdb to 2020 to 2022). Preparation of the library involved the immunoSEQ multiplex PCR assay. TCRdb holds this immuneACCESS table with in-frame rearrangements only. Some clones are missing; in checked studies, unresolved V genes explain under half, and the rest has no known cause. This sample has about 240,000 clones in its table, and about 89% of those were observed once. The ten largest clones take up about 9.3% of the sample. Sequencing was performed on PBMCs or T cells enriched from blood (not recorded which). The receptors here all came from a man aged 40-55 years who had recovered from COVID-19.

The rearrangement links TRBV5-5 to TRBJ2-5; D is possibly TRBD2 (5 bases). The CDR3 length is 18 residues. Trimming took 0 bases from V and 7 from J, leaving 25 bases between them. Germline V gene data show CDR1 as SGHKS and CDR2 as YYEKEE (reference sequence). The CDR3 protein is CASSLVQDSSSINGTQYF. Written as DNA, the CDR3 is TGTGCCAGCAGCTTGGTCCAGGACTCATCTTCGATAAATGGGACCCAGTACTTC.

This clone appeared a single time. This chain uses TRBV18 with TRBJ1-4; TRBD1 aligns across 7 bases. Trimming took 1 base from V and 3 from J; bases not matched to a gene: 2. This CDR3 region has 15 residues. CDR1 is KGHSH, CDR2 LQKENI, per germline. The DNA for the CDR3 is TGTGCCAGCTCACCACAGGGGGCTGCTAATGAAAAACTGTTTTTT. Its translation: CASSPQGAANEKLFF.

The gene calls are TRBV7-9 and TRBJ1-2, with 9 nucleotides matching TRBD1. The CDR3 totals 14 residues. Germline V gene data show CDR1 as SEHNR and CDR2 as FQNEAQ (reference sequence). J gave up 8 bases and V 5 bases, and 9 bases lay outside the gene matches. The CDR3 region is CASSPRDRERGYTF. The CDR3 region has the DNA TGTGCCAGCAGCCCAAGGGACAGGGAACGGGGCTACACCTTC.

J is TRBJ1-2 and V is TRBV19, with unresolved D. The V gene lost 6 bases and the J gene lost 7 bases, with 15 bases spanning the gap. Germline CDR1 LNHDA, CDR2 SQIVND (reference sequence). The CDR3 is made up of 13 amino acids. The DNA of the CDR3 is TGTGCCAGTAGCCCCTTGGGCACCTCTGGCTACACCTTC. Amino acids: CASSPLGTSGYTF.

V and J are TRBV28 and TRBJ2-2, with a weak D call TRBD1 (5 bases). V was pared by 7 bases and J by 4 bases, with 13 bases between. This CDR3 is built from 14 residues. Germline CDR1 reads MDHEN; CDR2 reads SYDVKM. DNA for the CDR3: TGTGCCAGCACTACAGGCCAGGGCACCGGGGAGCTGTTTTTT. It is translated as CASTTGQGTGELFF.